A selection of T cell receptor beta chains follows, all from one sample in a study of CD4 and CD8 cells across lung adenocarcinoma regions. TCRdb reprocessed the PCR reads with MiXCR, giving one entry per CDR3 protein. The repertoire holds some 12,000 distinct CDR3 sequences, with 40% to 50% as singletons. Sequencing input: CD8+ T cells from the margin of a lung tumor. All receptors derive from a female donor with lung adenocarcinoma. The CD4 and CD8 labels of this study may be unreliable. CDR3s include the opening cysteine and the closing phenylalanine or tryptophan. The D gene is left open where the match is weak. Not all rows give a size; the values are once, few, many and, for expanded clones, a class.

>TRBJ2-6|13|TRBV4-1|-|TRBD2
TGCGCCAGCAGCCCGGGGGGGGCCAACGTCCTGTATTTC
CASSPGGANVLYF
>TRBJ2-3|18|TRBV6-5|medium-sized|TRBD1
TGTGCCAGCAGTTCGATTATTCCGACAGGGATGGGCACAGATACGCAGTATTTT
CASSSIIPTGMGTDTQYF
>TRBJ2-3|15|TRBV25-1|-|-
TGTGCCAGCAGTACCTACGGGGGAGCGGGAGATACGCAGTATTTT
CASSTYGGAGDTQYF
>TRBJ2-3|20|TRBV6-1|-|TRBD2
TGTGCCAGCAGTAGATCAATCCCGGGACTGGGGGGGGGAGCCAAAGATACGCAGTATTTT
CASSRSIPGLGGGAKDTQYF
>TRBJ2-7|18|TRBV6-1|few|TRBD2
TGTGCCAGCAGTGAACATTTAATCTGGGCGGGAGGGACCTACGAGCAGTACTTC
CASSEHLIWAGGTYEQYF
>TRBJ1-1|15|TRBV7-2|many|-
TGTGCCAGCAGCCGTAGACAGTCCATGAACACTGAAGCTTTCTTT
CASSRRQSMNTEAFF
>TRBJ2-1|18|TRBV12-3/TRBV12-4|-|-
TGTGCCAGCAGTTTGGGGTGGGGGGGGGGGGGGGGCGACAATGAGCAGTTCTTC
CASSLGWGGGGGDNEQFF
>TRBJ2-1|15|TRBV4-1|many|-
TGCGCCAGCAGCCAGGGGTCGGAGGCCGCGGATGAGCAGTTCTTC
CASSQGSEAADEQFF
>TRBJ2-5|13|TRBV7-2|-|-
TGTGCCAGCAGCCCCGGGCCGACGTGGACCCAGTACTTC
CASSPGPTWTQYF
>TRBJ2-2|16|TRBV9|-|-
TGTGCCAGCAGCGTAGCTACAGGGACCAACACCGGGGAGCTGTTTTTT
CASSVATGTNTGELFF
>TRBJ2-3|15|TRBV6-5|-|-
-
CASSFGQGAKDTQYF
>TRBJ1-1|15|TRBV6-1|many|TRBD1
TGTGCCAGCAGTAAGGACAGGGGCTGGAACACTGAAGCTTTCTTT
CASSKDRGWNTEAFF
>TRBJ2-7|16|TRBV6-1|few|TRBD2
TGTGCCAGCAGTGGACTTTTAGCGGGGGAACGCTACGAGCAGTACTTC
CASSGLLAGERYEQYF
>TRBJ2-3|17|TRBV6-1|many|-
TGTGCCAGCAGGGCATCCTGGGGCGGGGAGGTCGCAGATACGCAGTATTTT
CASRASWGGEVADTQYF
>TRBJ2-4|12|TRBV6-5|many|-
TGTGCCAGTTCCCTAGCCAAAAACATTCAGTACTTC
CASSLAKNIQYF
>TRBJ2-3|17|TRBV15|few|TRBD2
TGTGCCACCAGCAGAGGACTAGCGGGGGGTAGCACAGATACGCAGTATTTT
CATSRGLAGGSTDTQYF
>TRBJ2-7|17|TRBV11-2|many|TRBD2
TGTGCCAGCAGCTTATTCTCGGGTGGCGGGGGGCTTAATGAGCAGTACTTC
CASSLFSGGGGLNEQYF
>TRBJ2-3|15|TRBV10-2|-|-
TGCGCCAGCGGAGTTCGGGCGGGGAGCACAGATACCCAGTATTTC
CASGVRAGSTDTQYF
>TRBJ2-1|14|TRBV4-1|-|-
TGCGCCAGCAGCCAAGAGTTCAGCTACAATGAGCAGTTCTTC
CASSQEFSYNEQFF
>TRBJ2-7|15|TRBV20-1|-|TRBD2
TGCAGTGCTTATCCGGCTAGCGGGGGTAGCTACGAGCAGTACTTC
CSAYPASGGSYEQYF
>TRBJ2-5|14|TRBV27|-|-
TGTGCCAGCAGTCCACGAAACAGGGTTGAGACCCAGTACTTC
CASSPRNRVETQYF
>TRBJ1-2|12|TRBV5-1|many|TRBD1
TGCGCCAGCAGACAGGGGCTCTATGGCTACACCTTC
CASRQGLYGYTF
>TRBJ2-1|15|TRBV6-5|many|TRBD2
TGTGCCAGCAGATTCTCCGGGACTAGCGCCGGTGAGCAGTTTTTC
CASRFSGTSAGEQFF
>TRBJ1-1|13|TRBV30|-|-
TGTGCCTGGAGTACTGGCTTGAACACTGAAGCTTTCTTT
CAWSTGLNTEAFF
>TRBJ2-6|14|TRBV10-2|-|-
TGCGCCAGCAGTGAGCCGGGGCCCGAAGAGATCCTGACTTTC
CASSEPGPEEILTF
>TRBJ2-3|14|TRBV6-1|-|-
TGTGCCAGCAGCTGGGACTCCCGCACAGATACGCAGTATTTT
CASSWDSRTDTQYF
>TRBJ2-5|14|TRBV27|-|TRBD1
TGTGCCAGCAGTATGGACAGGGGTATAGAGACCCAGTACTTC
CASSMDRGIETQYF
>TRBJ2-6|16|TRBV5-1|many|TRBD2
TGCGCCAGCAGTGGGGGGGGAGTTGCTGGGGCCAACGTCCTGACTTTC
CASSGGGVAGANVLTF
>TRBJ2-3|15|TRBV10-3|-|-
TGTGCCATCGGATTCCCGGGTGTTAGCGGCGATGCGCAGTATTTT
CAIGFPGVSGDAQYF
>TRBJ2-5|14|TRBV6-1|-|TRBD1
TGTGCCAGCAGCCCCACAGGGGGTGGAGAGACCCAGTACTTC
CASSPTGGGETQYF
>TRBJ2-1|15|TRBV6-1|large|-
TGTGCCAGCAGTGTAAGGGACGTGGGATACAATGAGCAGTTCTTC
CASSVRDVGYNEQFF
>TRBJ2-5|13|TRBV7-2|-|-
TGTGCCAGCAGCTCGTGGACCGGAGAGACCCAGTACTTC
CASSSWTGETQYF
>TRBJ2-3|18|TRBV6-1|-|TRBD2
TGTGCCAGCAGCATACCGGGACTAGCGGGGGGATCCAAAAACACGCAGTATTTC
CASSIPGLAGGSKNTQYF
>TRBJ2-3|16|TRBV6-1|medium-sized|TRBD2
TGTGCCAGCAGTGAAGCGCTAGCGGGGGCCACAGATACGCAGTATTTT
CASSEALAGATDTQYF
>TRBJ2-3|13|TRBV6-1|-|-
TGTGCCAGCAAAAATGGGGACACAGATGCGCAGTATTTT
CASKNGDTDAQYF
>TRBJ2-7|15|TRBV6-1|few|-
TGTGCCAGCAAACCGGGAGCCCGGACCGAGGGCGAGCAGTACTTC
CASKPGARTEGEQYF
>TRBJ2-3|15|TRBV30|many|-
TGTGCCTGGGTGGGGGCAGGACTCTTCACAGATACGCAGTATTTT
CAWVGAGLFTDTQYF
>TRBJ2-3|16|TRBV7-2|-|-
TGTGCCAGCAGGGCTGGAGCCGGCGGGCCCAGAGAGACCCAGTATTTT
CASRAGAGGPRETQYF
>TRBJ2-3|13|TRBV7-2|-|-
TGTGCCAGCAGCTTAGCAGAGAGGGATACGCAGTATTTT
CASSLAERDTQYF
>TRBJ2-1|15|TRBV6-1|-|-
TGTGCCAGGGGCTTCTCGGGTGTGAGCACAGATGCGCAGTTTTTT
CARGFSGVSTDAQFF
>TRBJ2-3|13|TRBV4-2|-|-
TGTGCCAGCAGCCAAGCCGAGGCAGATACGCAGTATTTT
CASSQAEADTQYF
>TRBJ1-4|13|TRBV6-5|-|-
TGTGCCAGCAGTCGCTCGAGAAGTGAAAAACTGTTTTTT
CASSRSRSEKLFF
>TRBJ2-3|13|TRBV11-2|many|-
TGTGCCAGCAGCTTACCCAGCACAGATACGCAGTATTTT
CASSLPSTDTQYF
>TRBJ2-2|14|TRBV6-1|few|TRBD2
TGTGCCAGCATCGAACACGGGGGGACCCGGGAGCTGTTTTTT
CASIEHGGTRELFF
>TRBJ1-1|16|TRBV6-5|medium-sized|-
TGTGCCAGCAGTTACAGGGACCGAGAAGAGAACACTGAAGCTTTCTTT
CASSYRDREENTEAFF
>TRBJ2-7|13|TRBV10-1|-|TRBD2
TGCGCCACGCAGACTAGCGTGACCTACGAGCAGTACTTC
CATQTSVTYEQYF
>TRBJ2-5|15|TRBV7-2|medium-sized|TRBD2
TGTGCCAGCAGCTTCAGCGGGGACCGAGGAGAGACCCAGTACTTC
CASSFSGDRGETQYF
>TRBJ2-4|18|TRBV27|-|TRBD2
TGTGCCAGCAGTTTGGGGGGGGACCTTAATTTTGCCAAAAACATTCAGTACTTC
CASSLGGDLNFAKNIQYF
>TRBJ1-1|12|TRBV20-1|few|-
TGCAGTGCCCGGACAACAAACACTGAAGCTTTCTTT
CSARTTNTEAFF
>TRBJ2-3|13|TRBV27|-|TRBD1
TGTGCCAGCACCAGGACAGGGTCAGAGGAGCAGTATTTT
CASTRTGSEEQYF
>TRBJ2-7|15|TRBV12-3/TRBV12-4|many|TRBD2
TGTGCCAGCAGTTCACTAGCGGGGGGGCTCTACGAGCAGTACTTC
CASSSLAGGLYEQYF
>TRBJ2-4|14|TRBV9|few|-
TGTGCCAGCAGCCTAGGGCCCTCGGAAAACATTCAGTACTTC
CASSLGPSENIQYF
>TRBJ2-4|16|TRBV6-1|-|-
TGTGCCAGCACCCAGAGCCTAGAGCTAGCCAAAAACACCCAGTACTTC
CASTQSLELAKNTQYF
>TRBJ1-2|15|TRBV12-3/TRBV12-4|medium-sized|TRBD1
TGTGCCAGCAGTTCACGAACGGACAGGGGGTATGGCTACACCTTC
CASSSRTDRGYGYTF